Below, 18 T cell receptor beta chains from the same sample are listed, as sequenced in a study of T cells in Graves' hyperthyroidism and ophthalmopathy. Amplified TCR beta CDR3 regions came from RNA transcripts. The study used the HTBI primer set for a first-round RT-PCR of the TCR CDR3. MiXCR was run by TCRdb on the multiplex PCR reads, yielding one entry per CDR3 protein. The data hold roughly 500,000 distinct CDR3 sequences, with approximately 15% observed a single time. The sample taken for sequencing was blood. The receptors were gathered from a woman in her thirties with Graves' hyperthyroidism that later progressed to Graves' ophthalmopathy.

Details on this clonotype: Germline and junction disagree at one end, which may indicate a read error. This sequence joins TRBV30 and TRBJ2-2, with 7 bases that match TRBD1. The germline gives CDR1 GTSNPN, CDR2 SVGIG (reference sequence). The CDR3 consists of 14 residues. The CDR3: CARSPDRDTGELFF. CDR3 DNA sequence: TGTGCCCGGAGCCCTGACAGGGATACCGGGGAGCTGTTTTTT.

This clonotype has only a few counts. This rearrangement joins TRBV30 to TRBJ2-3, with 12 bases matching TRBD1. Germline loops: CDR1 GTSNPN, CDR2 SVGIG (reference sequence). The CDR3 is 15 amino acids. The V and J ends lost 2 bases and 3 bases, in that order; junction bases with no gene match: 3. CDR3 residues: CAWSSGQGATDTQYF. CDR3 bases: TGTGCCTGGAGTTCGGGACAGGGGGCGACAGATACGCAGTATTTT. The full variable domain, completed using reference TRBV30 and TRBJ2-3, is SQTIHQWPATLVQPVGSPLSLECTVEGTSNPNLYWYRQAAGRGLQLLFYSVGIGQISSEVPQNLSASRPQDRQFILSSKKLLLSDSGFYLCAWSSGQGATDTQYFGPGTRLTVL.

This clonotype was seen many times. This chain uses TRBV12-3 or TRBV12-4 with TRBJ2-7; D gene uncertain. This CDR3 region has 15 residues. Trimming stripped 2 bases from V and 2 bases from J, with 13 bases between. CDR3 DNA: TGTGCCAGCAGTTTAACAGAAGGGAAGGCCTACGAGCAGTACTTC. It yields the protein CASSLTEGKAYEQYF.

About this clonotype: This clone may be a read error of a much larger clone one base away. The rearrangement joins TRBV3-1 to TRBJ2-7, with D possibly TRBD2 on 6 matching bases. Germline CDR1 LGHDT, CDR2 YNNKEL (reference sequence). V lost 0 bases and J lost 4, with 13 bases in between. The CDR3 has 15 amino acids. The CDR3 region is CASSQESYGGYEQYF. The CDR3 region has the DNA TGTGCCAGCAGCCAAGAGTCTTATGGGGGGTACGAGCAGTACTTC.

This clonotype turned up a few times. The chain joins TRBV27 to TRBJ2-2, with TRBD1 identical over 7 bases. Germline-derived CDR1 and CDR2 are MNHEY and SMNVEV (reference sequence). The CDR3 has 15 amino acids. With 5 bases clipped from V and 4 bases from J, the junction kept 7 bases outside the gene matches. In DNA, the CDR3 is TGTGCCAGCAGTGCTTACAGGGGTTCCACCGGGGAGCTGTTTTTT. Amino acid sequence: CASSAYRGSTGELFF.

This clonotype was seen at least ten times. The rearrangement links TRBV19 to TRBJ1-4; no clear D. Deletions cut 5 bases from V and 0 bases from J, with 25 bases between. The CDR3 covers 20 residues. CDR1 and CDR2 from the germline V gene are LNHDA and SQIVND (reference sequence). This CDR3 reads CASSYTGARGVAATNEKLFF. CDR3 sequence (DNA): TGTGCCAGTAGTTATACCGGCGCACGCGGGGTCGCAGCAACTAATGAAAAACTGTTTTTT. The full variable domain, completed using reference TRBV19 and TRBJ1-4, is DGGITQSPKYLFRKEGQNVTLSCEQNLNHDAMYWYRQDPGQGLRLIYYSQIVNDFQKGDIAEGYSVSREKKESFPLTVTSAQKNPTAFYLCASSYTGARGVAATNEKLFFGSGTQLSVL.

This clonotype showed up many times. The V gene is TRBV27, the J gene TRBJ2-7; possible D gene TRBD2, 5 bases. V was pared by 4 bases and J by 6 bases, with 10 bases between. Germline values: CDR1 MNHEY, CDR2 SMNVEV (reference sequence). This CDR3 has 12 residues. The CDR3 region has the DNA TGTGCCAGCAGTTCCGGGGTTTCCGAGCAGTACTTC. Translating gives CASSSGVSEQYF.

The V gene is TRBV3-1, the J gene TRBJ1-2; TRBD1 matches at 12 bases. In germline, CDR1 is LGHDT, CDR2 YNNKEL (reference sequence). CDR3 length: 15 residues. The J segment lost 7 bases and the V segment lost 4 bases, leaving 7 bases of the junction unmatched. The CDR3: CASSPRDRGPLGYTF. CDR3 bases: TGTGCCAGCAGCCCCCGGGACAGGGGGCCCCTTGGCTACACCTTC.

The rearrangement links TRBV6-2 or TRBV6-3 to TRBJ2-7; tentative D call: TRBD1 (6 bases). Germline V gene sequence: CDR1 MNHEY, CDR2 SVGEGT. The CDR3 is 19 residues long. V lost 2 bases, J lost 2 bases, and 25 bases lay in between. The CDR3 loop is CASSYAYGTHERTPYEQYF. In DNA form, the CDR3 reads TGTGCCAGCAGTTACGCGTACGGGACACACGAACGCACACCCTACGAGCAGTACTTC.

This clonotype has only a few counts. This chain connects TRBV7-2 to TRBJ2-5; TRBD2 might be the D (5 bases). The CDR3 spans 14 residues. V dropped 5 bases and J dropped 5 bases, with 15 bases sitting between them. CDR1 is SGHTA, CDR2 FQGNSA, per germline. CDR3 sequence: CASSLTYGVETQYF. CDR3 coding DNA: TGTGCCAGCAGCCTGACCTACGGGGTCGAGACCCAGTACTTC.

There are many counts of this clonotype. The CDR3 DNA is TGTGCCATGCGGGGACCAGAAGCTAACTATGGCTACACCTTC. Translating gives CAMRGPEANYGYTF. The rearrangement links TRBV10-3 to TRBJ1-2, with D tentatively TRBD1 (5 bases). Per the germline V gene, CDR1 is ENHRY and CDR2 is SYGVKD. This CDR3 spans 14 amino acids. Trimming removed 9 bases from V and 0 bases from J, with 14 bases in between.

This clonotype appeared many times. This chain links TRBV12-3 or TRBV12-4 with TRBJ2-3; D not certain. CDR3 size: 16 residues. The V end lost 5 bases, the J end lost 0 bases, and 15 bases lay between the germline ends. CDR3 nucleotide sequence: TGTGCCAGCAGTCCCAAGGACGGTTCTAGCACAGATACGCAGTATTTT. It translates to CASSPKDGSSTDTQYF.

This clonotype was seen at least ten times. Here the CDR3 DNA reads TGTGCCAGCGGGGGGCTAGCTTCCTACAATGAGCAGTTCTTC. Residues: CASGGLASYNEQFF. The rearrangement uses TRBV7-2 and TRBJ2-1, with D perhaps assigned TRBD1 or TRBD2 (6 bases each). The CDR3 is made up of 14 amino acids. Looked up from germline, CDR1 is SGHTA and CDR2 is FQGNSA. V was cut by 8 bases and J by 1 base, with 12 bases left in between. The entire variable domain, with the rest obtained from reference TRBV7-2 and TRBJ2-1, is as follows: GAGVSQSPSNKVTEKGKDVELRCDPISGHTALYWYRQSLGQGLEFLIYFQGNSAPDKSGLPSDRFSAERTGGSVSTLTIQRTQQEDSAVYLCASGGLASYNEQFFGPGTRLTVL.

This clonotype has only a few counts. The chain couples TRBV14 to TRBJ2-2; 7 bases map to TRBD2. Germline CDR1 reads SGHDN; CDR2 reads FVKESK. V dropped 1 base and J dropped 7; count of bases not matched to a gene: 12. This CDR3 region has 17 residues. The CDR3 DNA follows: TGTGCCAGCAGCCAAGTTCGACTCCTAACGGGGGGCGGGGAGCTGTTTTTT. Translating gives CASSQVRLLTGGGELFF.

The sample holds many counts of this clonotype. Its ends do not fully match the called genes, so a read error is possible. The rearrangement joins TRBV2 to TRBJ1-2; no clear D. Germline-derived CDR1 and CDR2 are SNHLY and FYNNEI. The CDR3 is 11 residues long. CDR3 loop: CLRRTNYGYTF. CDR3 nucleotide sequence: TGCCTAAGACGGACTAACTATGGCTACACCTTC.

This clonotype occurred many times. J is TRBJ1-5 and V is TRBV12-5; the match to TRBD1 covers 7 bases. Germline-derived CDR1 and CDR2 are LGHNT and FRNRAP. The length of the CDR3 is 15 residues. V gave up 3 bases and J gave up 4 bases; unmatched junction bases: 6. The CDR3 coding sequence is TGTGCTAGTGGTTTTGCCGGGACAGAAAATCAGCCCCAGCATTTT. Its translation: CASGFAGTENQPQHF. Looking up the rest from reference TRBV12-5 and TRBJ1-5 gives the full variable domain: DARVTQTPRHKVTEMGQEVTMRCQPILGHNTVFWYRQTMMQGLELLAYFRNRAPLDDSGMPKDRFSAEMPDATLATLKIQPSEPRDSAVYFCASGFAGTENQPQHFGDGTRLSIL.

The chain combines TRBV7-9 with TRBJ2-7, with a tentative D call TRBD1 (5 bases). CDR1 is SEHNR, CDR2 FQNEAQ, per germline (reference sequence). Trimming cost V 2 bases and J 2 bases, with 10 bases left between them. The CDR3 loop spans 14 amino acids. CDR3 nucleotide sequence: TGTGCCAGCAGCTTAAACAGGCAACCCTACGAGCAGTACTTC. This codes for CASSLNRQPYEQYF.

The V call is TRBV29-1, the J call TRBJ1-5, with D perhaps TRBD1 (5 bases). V gave up 4 bases and J gave up 7 bases, with 17 bases separating them. Germline V gene lookup returns CDR1 SQVTM and CDR2 ANQGSEA. The CDR3 runs 14 residues. The CDR3, as DNA: TGCAGCGTTGGGATAGAGGGAGGGGAGCAGCCCCAGCATTTT. Protein sequence: CSVGIEGGEQPQHF.